The rows below give T cell receptor beta chains drawn from one sample of a study of OX40 agonist ivuxolimab in advanced cancers. Some clones are missing from TCRdb's copy, which holds only in-frame ones; the method was immunoSEQ multiplex PCR. The sample yields approximately 90,000 clones, roughly 90% seen once. The sequencing here drew on CD4+ or CD8+ T cells sorted from blood, taken in a trial of the OX40 agonist ivuxolimab. Receptors were obtained from an adult with an advanced solid tumor such as melanoma, head and neck, liver or kidney cancer. Both conserved end residues are part of each CDR3. The order of the fields is D gene, V gene, clone size, J gene, CDR3 DNA, CDR3 protein. A D gene is named only where the DNA matches it firmly. Clone size, where shown, is once, few, many, or a class for clones that have expanded.

>.|TRBV7-9|once|TRBJ2-2
TGTGCCAGCAGCTTAGGCCTCGGACTCAACACCGGGGAGCTGTTTTTT
CASSLGLGLNTGELFF
>.|TRBV30|.|TRBJ2-7
TGTGCCTGGAGTGGGGGGTACGAGCAGTACTTC
CAWSGGYEQYF
>.|TRBV20-1|.|TRBJ2-1
TGCAGTGCTGGGCCCCCGTTTCGGCAGTTCTTC
CSAGPPFRQFF
>.|TRBV2|.|TRBJ1-1
TGTGCCGGGGGGATGCAGGTTAACACTGAAGCTTTCTTT
CAGGMQVNTEAFF
>.|TRBV4-3|.|TRBJ1-2
TGCGCCAGCAGCCAAGAATGGAACACCCCGGTCCATGGCTACACCTTC
CASSQEWNTPVHGYTF
>.|TRBV7-9|once|TRBJ1-5
TGTGCCAGCAGCTTATCAGGGGCCGGAAATCAGCCCCAGCATTTT
CASSLSGAGNQPQHF
>.|TRBV7-2|.|TRBJ2-3
TGTGCCAGCAGCTTAGACGGTACTAGCACAGATACGCAGTATTTT
CASSLDGTSTDTQYF
>.|TRBV6-5|.|TRBJ1-5
TGTGCCAGCACCCCAAGGGCGGCAGGGGATCAGCCCCAGCATTTT
CASTPRAAGDQPQHF
>TRBD1|TRBV10-3|.|TRBJ2-1
TGTGCCATCAGTGAGTCTGGGACAGGTCTCAATGAGCAGTTCTTC
CAISESGTGLNEQFF
>TRBD1|TRBV15|.|TRBJ2-5
TGTGCCACCCGGGACAGGGGGCCGGGGGAGACCCAGTACTTC
CATRDRGPGETQYF
>.|TRBV6-6|once|TRBJ2-3
TGTGCCAGCAGTTCCGGGACGCGGTCAGATACGCAGTATTTT
CASSSGTRSDTQYF
>.|TRBV25-1|.|TRBJ2-6
TGTGCCAGCAGTGAAGCGGGGAGCTCTGGGGCCAACGTCCTGACTTTC
CASSEAGSSGANVLTF
>.|TRBV6-5|.|TRBJ1-2
TGTGCCAGCAGTTACGGCGGGGCTGGAACTAACTATGGCTACACCTTC
CASSYGGAGTNYGYTF
>.|TRBV6-5|.|TRBJ1-1
TGTGCCAGCAGTTCACAAGGAACTGAAGCTTTCTTT
CASSSQGTEAFF
>.|TRBV7-2|.|TRBJ2-3
TGTGCCAGCGGGGGTTACCCCCTCGCGGCTAGCACAGATACGCAGTATTTT
CASGGYPLAASTDTQYF
>.|TRBV5-4|.|TRBJ2-3
TGTGCCAGCAGCTTGGATGGTAGCGACACAGATACGCAGTATTTT
CASSLDGSDTDTQYF
>TRBD1|TRBV7-8|.|TRBJ2-7
TGTGCCAGCAGCTTAGGACAGGGGGGCGAGCAGTACTTC
CASSLGQGGEQYF
>TRBD2|TRBV2|.|TRBJ2-7
TGTGCCAGCAGTCGGGAGGGGGGGCGGTACGAGCAGTACTTC
CASSREGGRYEQYF
>.|TRBV6-5|.|TRBJ1-1
TGTGCCAGTAGAAAGGGGTACACTGAAGCTTTCTTT
CASRKGYTEAFF
>.|TRBV15|.|TRBJ1-1
TGTGCCACCAGCAGAGATCACAATGCGGGAGCTGAAGCTTTCTTT
CATSRDHNAGAEAFF
>.|TRBV15|.|TRBJ1-2
TGTGCCACCAGCAGGGACCCCGGGGGCCTCCGTCGCTACACCTTC
CATSRDPGGLRRYTF
>TRBD2|TRBV7-9|.|TRBJ2-1
TGTGCCAGCAGCTCGTCGGGCGAAGCGGGGGAGCAGTTCTTC
CASSSSGEAGEQFF
>TRBD1|TRBV6-5|.|TRBJ2-7
TGTGCCAGCAGTCGATCCGGGACAGGGATCTACGAGCAGTACTTC
CASSRSGTGIYEQYF
>.|TRBV9|.|TRBJ2-1
TGTGCCAGCAGCGTAAGGCAGGCCTACAATGAGCAGTTCTTC
CASSVRQAYNEQFF
>.|TRBV30|.|TRBJ1-4
TGTGCCTGGAGTGTACAGAGACCCGGGGAACTGTTTTTT
CAWSVQRPGELFF
>.|TRBV11-2|.|TRBJ1-4
TGTGCCAGCAGGTCACAGGGCTCAACTAATGAAAAACTGTTTTTT
CASRSQGSTNEKLFF
>.|TRBV19|.|TRBJ1-1
TGTGCCAGTAGTACCCAACAGGGCTTGAACACTGAAGCTTTCTTT
CASSTQQGLNTEAFF
>.|TRBV4-3|.|TRBJ1-3
TGCGCCAGCTCCGGGCCAACGGACACCATATATTTT
CASSGPTDTIYF
>.|TRBV9|.|TRBJ1-1
TGTGCCAGCAGCGTAGGGGCAGGGGCTTTAACGAACACTGAAGCTTTCTTT
CASSVGAGALTNTEAFF
>TRBD2|TRBV7-8|.|TRBJ2-5
TGTGCCAGCAGCTCGGGACTAGCGGGGCTAGAGACCCAGTACTTC
CASSSGLAGLETQYF
>.|TRBV7-2|.|TRBJ2-5
TGTGCCAGCAGCTTAGTAGAGGGGAGAGGAGAGACCCAGTACTTC
CASSLVEGRGETQYF
>.|TRBV6-5|.|TRBJ2-7
TGTGCCACCATCAAGGCAGGATCGACCGAGCAGTACTTC
CATIKAGSTEQYF
>.|TRBV7-9|.|TRBJ2-5
TGTGCCAGCAGCCTCGATGTTGGGCGGGAGACCCAGTACTTC
CASSLDVGRETQYF
>.|TRBV6-5|.|TRBJ2-1
TGTGCCAACCTGAACCGTTGCGAGCAGTTCTTC
CANLNRCEQFF
>.|TRBV18|.|TRBJ2-7
TGTGCCAGCTCACCAAACTCCTACGAGCAGTACTTC
CASSPNSYEQYF
>TRBD1|TRBV2|.|TRBJ1-6
TGTGCCAGGACCCCGGGACAGGGTTCACCCCTCCACTTT
CARTPGQGSPLHF
>.|TRBV28|few|TRBJ1-2
TGTGCCAGCAGTTTGGTTAGCTATGGCTACACCTTC
CASSLVSYGYTF
>.|TRBV5-1|.|TRBJ1-2
TGCGCCAGCTCTGAGACCGCTAACTATGGCTACACCTTC
CASSETANYGYTF
>TRBD1|TRBV5-1|.|TRBJ2-7
TGCGCCAGCAGCCCTGAAGGACAGGTTACCTACGAGCAGTACTTC
CASSPEGQVTYEQYF
>.|TRBV11-2|few|TRBJ1-2
TGTGCCAGCAGCTTAGCCTATGGCTACACCTTC
CASSLAYGYTF
>.|TRBV25-1|.|TRBJ1-2
TGTGCCAGCAGTGAATCTACGGCCGATCTTTATGGCTACACCTTC
CASSESTADLYGYTF
>TRBD1|TRBV10-1|few|TRBJ1-6
TGCGCCAGCAGTGAGCGGACGGACAGGGTGGGTTCACCCCTCCACTTT
CASSERTDRVGSPLHF
>TRBD1|TRBV4-3|.|TRBJ1-4
TGCGCCAGCAGCCAAGTGGCCACGGGGCAGGGGGGATCCGAAAAACTGTTTTTT
CASSQVATGQGGSEKLFF
>.|TRBV19|.|TRBJ2-3
TGTGCCAGTAGTTCTGACTACACAGATACGCAGTATTTT
CASSSDYTDTQYF
>.|TRBV6-1|.|TRBJ2-3
TGTGCCAGCAGTGTCCTACAGGGCACAGATACGCAGTATTTT
CASSVLQGTDTQYF
>TRBD1|TRBV29-1|.|TRBJ2-3
TGCAGCGTCCGGACAGGGATGATCGGCACAGATACGCAGTATTTT
CSVRTGMIGTDTQYF
>.|TRBV6-5|.|TRBJ2-3
TGTGCCAGCAGACCTCCGGGGCCGAGGGAGACGCAGTATTTT
CASRPPGPRETQYF
>TRBD1|TRBV6-5|.|TRBJ1-6
TGTGCCAGCAGTTACTCGTACAGGGGCAATTCACCCCTCCACTTT
CASSYSYRGNSPLHF
>.|TRBV30|once|TRBJ2-7
TGTGCCATTAGTGGGTCCACCGAGCAGTACTTC
CAISGSTEQYF
>.|TRBV27|.|TRBJ2-5
TGTGCCAGCAGTCCTACGGGGGGCGGGCAGGAGACCCAGTACTTC
CASSPTGGGQETQYF
>.|TRBV7-9|.|TRBJ2-2
TGTGCCAGCAGATCTAGACGGGAGTTGTTGACCGGGGAGCTGTTTTTT
CASRSRRELLTGELFF
>.|TRBV18|.|TRBJ1-2
TGTGCCAGCTCCCCCCCTGGAGGGGCTTTTAATAACTATGGCTACACCTTC
CASSPPGGAFNNYGYTF
>TRBD1|TRBV7-6|.|TRBJ1-1
TGTGCCAGCAGCTTAACCCCGGGACAGGGGGCCTCTGAAGCTTTCTTT
CASSLTPGQGASEAFF
>TRBD1|TRBV4-1|.|TRBJ2-2
TGCGCCAGCAGCCAAGGGGGACAGGGATTCGGGGAGCTGTTTTTT
CASSQGGQGFGELFF
>.|TRBV5-6|.|TRBJ1-2
TGTGCCAGCAGCCTAGATTATGGCTACACCTTC
CASSLDYGYTF
>.|TRBV9|.|TRBJ1-1
TGTGCCAGCGGGTTCGCAGAGAACACTGAAGCTTTCTTT
CASGFAENTEAFF
>TRBD1|TRBV19|.|TRBJ1-4
TGTGCCAGTAGTATATCGAGGGACAGGGCGCGGACTAATGAAAAACTGTTTTTT
CASSISRDRARTNEKLFF
>TRBD1|TRBV4-3|.|TRBJ1-2
TGCGCCAGCAGAAGAGGGGGCGCCGACTATGGCTACACCTTC
CASRRGGADYGYTF
>.|TRBV7-2|.|TRBJ2-7
TGTGCCAGCAGCTTAAAGCTGGGTAGGGACGAGCAGTACTTC
CASSLKLGRDEQYF